These T cell receptor beta chains were read from a single sample in a study of OX40 agonist ivuxolimab in advanced cancers. Generated by immunoSEQ multiplex PCR, the TCRdb table keeps only in-frame clones and is missing some. The sample contains under 85,000 clones, less than 85% of which appear only once. This material consisted of CD4+ or CD8+ T cells sorted from blood, taken in a trial of the OX40 agonist ivuxolimab. The receptors were gathered from an adult with an advanced solid tumor such as melanoma, head and neck, liver or kidney cancer. The CDR3 runs from the conserved cysteine through the conserved F or W. D genes are given only for firm matches. Size is stated for part of the rows, as once, few or many counts, or as a class when the clone is expanded.

clone size	J gene	D gene	V gene	CDR3 protein	CDR3 DNA
.	TRBJ1-5	.	TRBV28	CASSRRQRQGNQPQHF	TGTGCCAGCAGCCGAAGACAGCGGCAAGGCAATCAGCCCCAGCATTTT
.	TRBJ2-1	.	TRBV12-1	CASSPLLAGPYNEQFF	TGTGCCAGCAGCCCGCTACTAGCGGGTCCCTACAATGAGCAGTTCTTC
once	TRBJ2-7	.	TRBV7-2	CASSPGGTYEQYF	TGTGCCAGCAGCCCTGGGGGGACCTACGAGCAGTACTTC
.	TRBJ1-1	TRBD1	TRBV4-1	CASSTRTGSTEAFF	TGCGCCAGCAGCACACGGACAGGGAGTACTGAAGCTTTCTTT
few	TRBJ2-7	TRBD2	TRBV2	CASSRLAGVGEQYF	TGTGCCAGCAGTCGACTAGCGGGAGTGGGGGAGCAGTACTTC
.	TRBJ1-2	TRBD1	TRBV11-2	CASSPTGTDYGYTF	TGTGCCAGCAGTCCCACCGGGACAGACTATGGCTACACCTTC
.	TRBJ1-1	TRBD1	TRBV5-6	CASSTTGVAAEAFF	TGTGCCAGCAGCACGACAGGGGTGGCGGCTGAAGCTTTCTTT
.	TRBJ1-2	TRBD1	TRBV25-1	CASSDGTGGYYGYTF	TGTGCCAGCAGTGACGGGACAGGGGGCTATTATGGCTACACCTTC
.	TRBJ1-1	.	TRBV5-8	CASTPRGVNTEAFF	TGTGCCAGCACCCCCCGGGGCGTGAACACTGAAGCTTTCTTT
.	TRBJ2-7	TRBD2	TRBV29-1	CSVGGSGRPGNYEQYF	TGCAGCGTTGGTGGTAGCGGGAGGCCTGGGAACTACGAGCAGTACTTC
.	TRBJ1-5	.	TRBV6-1	CASSERTPPQHF	TGTGCCAGCAGTGAGCGGACGCCCCCCCAGCATTTT
.	TRBJ2-1	TRBD2	TRBV11-3	CASSQGTSDGYNEQFF	TGTGCCAGCAGCCAGGGGACTAGCGATGGGTACAATGAGCAGTTCTTC
.	TRBJ2-7	.	TRBV6-6	CASSSDSPYEQYF	TGTGCCAGCAGTTCCGACAGTCCCTACGAGCAGTACTTC
few	TRBJ2-4	TRBD1	TRBV19	CASSADRDPIQYF	TGTGCCAGTAGTGCGGACAGGGACCCCATTCAGTACTTC
.	TRBJ2-7	TRBD1	TRBV5-4	CASSLAGQSYEQYF	TGTGCCAGCAGCTTGGCGGGACAGTCCTACGAGCAGTACTTC
.	TRBJ2-7	.	TRBV21-1	CASSIPSGDYEQYF	TGTGCCAGCAGCATCCCTAGCGGGGATTACGAGCAGTACTTC
once	TRBJ2-1	TRBD1	TRBV19	CASSIRGQGPNEQFF	TGTGCCAGTAGTATCCGGGGACAGGGGCCCAATGAGCAGTTCTTC
.	TRBJ1-3	.	TRBV11-1	CASSPRGSGNTIYF	TGTGCCAGCAGCCCTCGAGGCTCTGGAAACACCATATATTTT
.	TRBJ1-1	.	TRBV2	CASKGGTEAFF	TGTGCCAGCAAAGGGGGCACTGAAGCTTTCTTT
.	TRBJ2-5	.	TRBV6-1	CASFLQVQETQYF	TGTGCCAGCTTTTTGCAGGTCCAAGAGACCCAGTACTTC
.	TRBJ1-1	TRBD1	TRBV6-5	CAITGGSSTEAFF	TGTGCCATTACAGGGGGCAGTAGCACTGAAGCTTTCTTT
.	TRBJ2-1	.	TRBV30	CAWSVRGNEQFF	TGTGCCTGGAGTGTAAGGGGCAATGAGCAGTTCTTC